There are a few counts of the clone carrying this T cell receptor (beta chain). Its antigen is as yet unknown. This sample stems from a study of beta chain features in type 1 diabetes. General study results and limits: A moderate, significant TCRB CDR3 shortening appeared in type 1 diabetes across four CD4+ subsets. In comparison with healthy donors, patients had naive, central memory and Treg TCRB repertoires that appeared more similar. Insertion counts at VDJ junctions were lower in type 1 diabetes patients, who also showed more deletions there.

The V gene's germline CDR1 is MNHNS and CDR2 SASEGT. With 3 bases clipped from V and 10 bases from J, the junction kept 2 bases outside the gene matches. The CDR3 sequence is 13 residues long. Of the isolated RNA, all was reverse transcribed, and so the sequenced material was expressed TCRB transcripts. Assay used: immunoSEQ multiplex PCR; TCRdb lists only in-frame clones, some missing. The table has over 200,000 clones, about a tenth seen once. CD4+ naive, central memory, regulatory and stem cell-like memory subsets were isolated by sorting on CD45RO/CCR7/CD25/CD127/CD95/CD27. In all sorted populations, purity surpassed 95%.

The V and J genes are TRBV6-1 and TRBJ2-6; TRBD1 aligns across 8 bases. What was sequenced was naive CD4+ T cells from blood. This receptor was obtained from a man younger than 40 with type 1 diabetes. CDR3 in DNA: TGTGCCAGCAGTGACAGGACAGGGAACGTCCTGACTTTC. It yields the protein CASSDRTGNVLTF.